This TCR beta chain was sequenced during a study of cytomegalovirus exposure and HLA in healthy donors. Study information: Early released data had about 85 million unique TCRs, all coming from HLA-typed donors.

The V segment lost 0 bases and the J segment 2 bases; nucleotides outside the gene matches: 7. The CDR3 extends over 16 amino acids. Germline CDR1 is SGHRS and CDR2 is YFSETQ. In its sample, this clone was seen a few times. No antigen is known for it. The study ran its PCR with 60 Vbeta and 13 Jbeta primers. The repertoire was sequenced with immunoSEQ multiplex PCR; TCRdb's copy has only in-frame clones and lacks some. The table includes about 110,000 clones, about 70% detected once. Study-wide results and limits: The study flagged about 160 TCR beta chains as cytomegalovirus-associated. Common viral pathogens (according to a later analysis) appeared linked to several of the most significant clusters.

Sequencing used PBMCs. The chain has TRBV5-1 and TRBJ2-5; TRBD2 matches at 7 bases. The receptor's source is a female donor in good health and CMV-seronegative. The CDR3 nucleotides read TGCGCCAGCAGCTTGGGTAGCCTAGCGGCTCAAGAGACCCAGTACTTC. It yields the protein CASSLGSLAAQETQYF. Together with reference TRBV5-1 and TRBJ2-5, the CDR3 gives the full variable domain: KAGVTQTPRYLIKTRGQQVTLSCSPISGHRSVSWYQQTPGQGLQFLFEYFSETQRNKGNFPGRFSGRQFSNSRSEMNVSTLELGDSALYLCASSLGSLAAQETQYFGPGTRLLVL.